Shown below are 28 T cell receptor beta chains from a single sample sequenced in a study of CD8+CD57+ T cells in acquired aplastic anemia. Investigators profiled TCR beta VDJ and CDR3 from genomic DNA template. One entry per CDR3 protein results from TCRdb running MiXCR on the reads. The profile shows some 120,000 distinct CDR3 sequences, approximately 50% of them singletons. The authors sequenced patients whose flow cytometry had shown CD8+CD57+ cell expansion. The sample comprised sorted CD4+, CD8+, or CD8+CD57+ T cells (not recorded which) from PBMCs. The origin of the receptors is a human donor with aplastic anemia.

This clonotype was observed at least ten times. This chain uses TRBV6-1 with TRBJ2-7, with D possibly TRBD1 on 5 matching bases. Germline CDR1 MNHNS, CDR2 SASEGT. The ends were cut back, 4 bases at V and 2 bases at J, with 12 bases in the middle. CDR3 size: 14 residues. CDR3 loop: CASSVYRSTYEQYF. CDR3 DNA: TGTGCCAGCAGTGTGTACAGGTCCACCTACGAGCAGTACTTC.

The V call is TRBV15, the J call TRBJ2-5, with 8 bases fitting TRBD2. This CDR3 comprises 15 residues. V was clipped by 0 bases and J by 4 bases; unmatched bases: 4. CDR1 and CDR2 (germline): LNHNV, YYDKDF (reference sequence). The CDR3 reads CATSRDRGGTETQYF. CDR3 in DNA: TGTGCCACCAGCAGAGATCGGGGGGGCACAGAGACCCAGTACTTC.

The rearrangement joins TRBV6-2 or TRBV6-3 to TRBJ2-3, with 9 bases aligning to TRBD1. V dropped 0 bases and J dropped 4; count of bases not matched to a gene: 2. The CDR3 has 15 residues. CDR1 and CDR2 from the germline V gene are MNHEY and SVGEGT. The CDR3 nucleotides are TGTGCCAGCAGTTACTCGACAGGGGGTCCAGATACGCAGTATTTT. Protein sequence: CASSYSTGGPDTQYF.

Only one count was recorded for this clonotype. The chain recombines TRBV11-1 with TRBJ2-1, with 11 bases fitting TRBD2. From germline, CDR1 is SGHAT and CDR2 FQDESV (reference sequence). After removal of 1 base from V and 6 bases from J, the junction contained 2 bases not matched to a gene. The CDR3 spans 15 residues. The CDR3 DNA follows: TGTGCCAGCAGCTTAGTTCTAGCGGGAGGCAATGAGCAGTTCTTC. Its protein is CASSLVLAGGNEQFF.

The chain employs TRBV20-1 and TRBJ1-2, with 7 nucleotides matching TRBD1. Germline CDR1 and CDR2: DFQATT and SNEGSKA (reference sequence). The trim removed 1 base at V and 2 bases at J, leaving 1 base unmatched. The CDR3 spans 13 residues. The CDR3 sequence is CSARGDSNYGYTF. The DNA for the CDR3 is TGCAGTGCTAGAGGGGACAGCAACTATGGCTACACCTTC.

This clonotype was counted many times. This chain links TRBV7-9 with TRBJ2-1; D is possibly TRBD2 (5 bases). The length of the CDR3 is 12 residues. V gave up 8 bases and J gave up 1 base, with 6 bases separating them. CDR1 and CDR2 (germline): SEHNR, FQNEAQ (reference sequence). CDR3 region: CASGESYNEQFF. CDR3 bases: TGTGCCAGCGGGGAGTCCTACAATGAGCAGTTCTTC. Based on the CDR3 plus reference TRBV7-9 and TRBJ2-1, the full variable domain is DTGVSQNPRHKITKRGQNVTFRCDPISEHNRLYWYRQTLGQGPEFLTYFQNEAQLEKSRLLSDRFSAERPKGSFSTLEIQRTEQGDSAMYLCASGESYNEQFFGPGTRLTVL.

V usage is TRBV19 and J usage is TRBJ1-2; D may be TRBD1 (6 bases). CDR3 length: 13 amino acids. CDR1 is LNHDA, CDR2 SQIVND, per germline (reference sequence). The germline V and J ends were trimmed by 1 base and 8 bases, with 11 bases remaining between them. CDR3 in DNA: TGTGCCAGTAGTATAGGACAGGCCGGGGGCTACACCTTC. Its translation: CASSIGQAGGYTF.

This clonotype was found many times. This chain connects TRBV5-5 to TRBJ1-2, with unresolved D. V lost 1 base and J 3 bases, leaving 10 bases between the germline ends. Germline CDR1 is SGHKS and CDR2 is YYEKEE (reference sequence). The CDR3 runs to 14 residues. The CDR3, as DNA: TGTGCCAGCAGCTTGCACAGTTCCTACTATGGCTACACCTTC. Translated: CASSLHSSYYGYTF.

J is TRBJ2-7 and V is TRBV2, with 7 bases matching TRBD2. Per the germline V gene, CDR1 is SNHLY and CDR2 is FYNNEI. With 7 bases clipped from V and 5 bases from J, the junction kept 14 bases outside the gene matches. This CDR3 is 15 amino acids long. As DNA, the CDR3 is TGTGCCAGCAAGGCGGCCGGGACTATAGCCAACGAGCAGTACTTC. As protein: CASKAAGTIANEQYF. The entire variable domain, with the rest obtained from reference TRBV2 and TRBJ2-7, is as follows: EPEVTQTPSHQVTQMGQEVILRCVPISNHLYFYWYRQILGQKVEFLVSFYNNEISEKSEIFDDQFSVERPDGSNFTLKIRSTKLEDSAMYFCASKAAGTIANEQYFGPGTRLTVT.

This clonotype was observed a few times. The CDR3 does not end in the conserved phenylalanine or tryptophan, so this is likely a read error. The gene calls are TRBV2 and TRBJ2-1, with a possible D match to TRBD1 (6 bases). Trimming pared 6 bases from V and 5 bases from J, leaving 17 bases between. Germline CDR1 and CDR2: SNHLY and FYNNEI. There are 15 residues in the CDR3. The CDR3, as DNA: TGTGCCAGCAGCTCCCCACAGGGCTACGACAATGAGCAGTTCCTC. Its protein product is CASSSPQGYDNEQFL.

This clonotype occurred a few times. The chain links TRBV28 to TRBJ2-2; 7 nucleotides agree with TRBD1. The CDR3 totals 14 residues. After removal of 3 bases from V and 7 bases from J, the junction contained 5 bases not matched to a gene. Germline CDR1 reads MDHEN; CDR2 reads SYDVKM. CDR3 protein: CASSFDRAGGELFF. The CDR3 DNA reads as TGTGCCAGCAGTTTCGACAGGGCTGGCGGGGAGCTGTTTTTT.

J is TRBJ2-3 and V is TRBV29-1, with 7 positions matching TRBD1. The V segment lost 3 bases and the J segment 3 bases; nucleotides outside the gene matches: 18. The CDR3 has 18 residues. Germline lookup yields CDR1 SQVTM and CDR2 ANQGSEA. The CDR3 DNA sequence: TGCAGCGTTGATATGCCGGGACAGTGGAGGTCCTTTACAGATACGCAGTATTTT. This gives the protein CSVDMPGQWRSFTDTQYF.

V usage is TRBV20-1 and J usage is TRBJ2-3, with TRBD2 identical over 8 bases. From germline, CDR1 is DFQATT and CDR2 SNEGSKA (reference sequence). The CDR3 runs 17 residues. J was trimmed by 3 bases and V by 0 bases; bases with no gene match: 11. This CDR3 is CSARDRPLAGGTDTQYF. Here the CDR3 DNA reads TGCAGTGCTAGAGACCGCCCCCTAGCGGGCGGAACAGATACGCAGTATTTT.

V is TRBV11-1 and J is TRBJ2-1, with 13 bases aligning to TRBD2. Trimming removed 1 base from V and 0 bases from J; junction bases left unmatched: 0. CDR1 is SGHAT, CDR2 FQDESV, per germline (reference sequence). CDR3 length: 17 residues. The CDR3 coding sequence is TGTGCCAGCAGCTTAGGGACTAGCGGGAGCTCCTACAATGAGCAGTTCTTC. Protein: CASSLGTSGSSYNEQFF.

This clonotype has more than one count but fewer than ten. The chain couples TRBV19 to TRBJ2-1; 9 nucleotides align to TRBD2. V lost 6 bases, J lost 5 bases, and 5 bases stayed unmatched. Germline loops: CDR1 LNHDA, CDR2 SQIVND (reference sequence). The CDR3 is 14 residues long. CDR3 in amino acids: CASRDRLADNEQFF. CDR3 nucleotide sequence: TGTGCCAGTAGGGACCGACTAGCGGACAATGAGCAGTTCTTC.

At least ten counts were recorded for this clonotype. The V gene is TRBV5-1, the J gene TRBJ1-6; 9 bases are shared with TRBD1. The germline gives CDR1 SGHRS, CDR2 YFSETQ. With V trimmed by 4 bases and J by 0 bases, 2 bases remained unmatched. The CDR3 is 16 residues long. The CDR3 sequence is CASSPGQGSYNSPLHF. The CDR3 DNA sequence: TGCGCCAGCAGCCCGGGACAGGGCTCCTATAATTCACCCCTCCACTTT.

This clonotype was counted a few times. The chain has TRBV25-1 and TRBJ1-2; possibly TRBD1 for D (5 bases). Trimming pared 3 bases from V and 3 bases from J, leaving 17 bases between. Germline CDR1 MGHDK, CDR2 SYGVNS. The CDR3 covers 16 residues. CDR3 protein: CASSDARGGLDYGYTF. The CDR3 DNA reads as TGTGCCAGCAGTGACGCAAGGGGTGGCTTAGACTATGGCTACACCTTC.

This chain links TRBV10-3 with TRBJ1-5; D not certain. Deletions cut 11 bases from V and 0 bases from J, with 11 bases between. Germline V gene sequence: CDR1 ENHRY, CDR2 SYGVKD. The CDR3 extends over 13 amino acids. The CDR3 DNA sequence: TGTGCCTCCAGGAACAATAGCAATCAGCCCCAGCATTTT. Translation gives CASRNNSNQPQHF.

Only a few counts were recorded for this clonotype. The CDR3 reads CASSSGSSYNEQFF. The CDR3 DNA reads as TGCGCCAGCAGTAGCGGGAGCTCCTACAATGAGCAGTTCTTC. The chain links TRBV5-1 to TRBJ2-1; 9 bases align to TRBD2. The V segment lost 5 bases and the J segment 0 bases; nucleotides outside the gene matches: 0. Germline lookup yields CDR1 SGHRS and CDR2 YFSETQ. The CDR3 sequence is 14 residues long.

The chain is built from TRBV5-1 and TRBJ2-1; unclear D gene. The germline CDR1 and CDR2 sequences are SGHRS and YFSETQ. V lost 0 bases to trimming and J lost 2 bases, with 3 bases between them. This CDR3 comprises 13 residues. CDR3 coding DNA: TGCGCCAGCAGCTTGGATACCTACAATGAGCAGTTCTTC. Translated: CASSLDTYNEQFF.

The rearrangement joins TRBV7-9 to TRBJ2-2; the match to TRBD2 covers 10 bases. Germline CDR1 SEHNR, CDR2 FQNEAQ (reference sequence). The CDR3 has 15 residues. Losses at the gene ends were 5 bases for V and 6 bases for J; bases not matched to a gene: 6. This CDR3 is CASSVSGGAAGELFF. Written as DNA, the CDR3 is TGTGCCAGCAGCGTCAGCGGGGGGGCGGCCGGGGAGCTGTTTTTT.

This clonotype was observed a few times. This chain joins TRBV15 and TRBJ2-1, with D possibly matching TRBD1 (5 bases). The V gene lost 1 base and the J gene lost 2 bases, with 12 bases spanning the gap. The V gene's germline CDR1 is LNHNV and CDR2 YYDKDF (reference sequence). This CDR3 spans 16 amino acids. The CDR3 sequence: CATSRGGSLTYNEQFF. The CDR3 DNA sequence: TGTGCCACCAGCAGAGGGGGCAGTCTCACCTACAATGAGCAGTTCTTC.

The V gene is TRBV6-6, the J gene TRBJ2-5; D is undetermined. V lost 2 bases and J 6 bases, leaving 7 bases between the germline ends. Germline CDR1 MNHNY, CDR2 SVGAGI (reference sequence). The CDR3 extends over 12 amino acids. CDR3 sequence: CASSYVGKTQYF. The CDR3, as DNA: TGTGCCAGCAGTTACGTGGGAAAGACCCAGTACTTC.

Many counts were recorded for this clonotype. The V call is TRBV7-2, the J call TRBJ1-5; no clear D gene. Trimming removed 9 bases from V and 0 bases from J, with 12 bases in between. The CDR3 contains 14 residues. Germline assignment: CDR1 SGHTA and CDR2 FQGNSA. For the CDR3, the DNA is TGTGCCAGAAAGCTTAGGCATAGCAATCAGCCCCAGCATTTT. Amino acids: CARKLRHSNQPQHF.

The rearrangement joins TRBV25-1 to TRBJ2-7; 10 bases line up with TRBD1. Per germline, CDR1 MGHDK and CDR2 SYGVNS. With V trimmed by 4 bases and J by 5 bases, 2 bases remained unmatched. CDR3 length equals 13 residues. The CDR3 sequence: CASSGDRGNEQYF. CDR3 coding DNA: TGTGCCAGCAGTGGGGACAGGGGTAACGAGCAGTACTTC.

Comment on this clonotype: At one end the junction does not follow the germline gene, possibly because of a read error. CDR3 sequence (DNA): TGTGCTAGCAGCTTAACAGGACAGGGCTCCACAGATACGCAGTATTTT. It codes for CASSLTGQGSTDTQYF. The chain employs TRBV7-7 and TRBJ2-3; 8 bases align to TRBD1. The V gene's germline CDR1 is SSHAT and CDR2 FNYEAQ (reference sequence). The CDR3 is 16 residues long.

V usage is TRBV24-1 and J usage is TRBJ2-7; a weak D match, TRBD1 (7 bases). The CDR3 has 13 amino acids. Looked up from germline, CDR1 is KGHDR and CDR2 is SFDVKD. V lost 7 bases to trimming and J lost 4 bases, with 13 bases between them. The CDR3 reads CATSQGGNYEQYF. CDR3 nucleotide sequence: TGTGCCACCAGCCAGGGGGGAAATTACGAGCAGTACTTC.

The V call is TRBV7-9, the J call TRBJ1-2; D may be TRBD1 (6 bases). The CDR3 is 14 residues long. Germline V gene data show CDR1 as SEHNR and CDR2 as FQNEAQ (reference sequence). Trimming removed 4 bases at V and 0 bases at J, with 9 bases between. The CDR3 DNA is TGTGCCAGCAGCTCACAGGGATCTAACTATGGCTACACCTTC. It codes for CASSSQGSNYGYTF. Drawing the rest from reference TRBV7-9 and TRBJ1-2, the complete variable domain is DTGVSQNPRHKITKRGQNVTFRCDPISEHNRLYWYRQTLGQGPEFLTYFQNEAQLEKSRLLSDRFSAERPKGSFSTLEIQRTEQGDSAMYLCASSSQGSNYGYTFGSGTRLTVV.